This T cell receptor beta chain is drawn from a study of shared clonotypes between healthy human individuals (dated by TCRdb to 2018 to 2021). As for the study more broadly: Two women and a few men aged 18 to 49 years were included in the cohort. For each donor, CD4 naive and CD4 memory were each run on three plates, CD8 naive on two plates, and CD8 memory on one plate. To estimate repertoire size and how much clonotypes are shared between individuals, the study performed deep sequencing of blood TCR repertoires from roughly five healthy adults. Different laboratories and diverse techniques were used to prepare libraries and sequence TCR repertoires, to increase sequencing depth and limit assay-specific biases. Each donor's leukapheresis produced roughly between roughly 0.85 and 10 billion PBMCs.

The donors were healthy, HIV-negative adults with no recently reported acute infections or vaccinations. All donors were Caucasian adults living in Nashville, Tennessee, USA. Magnetic negative selection was used to enrich CD4+ T cells, after which naive cells were positively selected on CD45RA and the negative fraction became the memory subset. Blood was collected by leukapheresis, and PBMCs were isolated by Ficoll-Histopaque density gradient centrifugation and then cryopreserved in liquid nitrogen vapor phase. Analytical flow cytometry was used to check the purity and quantity of every magnetically sorted T cell population. Genomic DNA was isolated from each sorted fraction and quantified by UV absorbance on a Nanodrop 2000c. The research as a whole found: Compared with non-shared clonotypes, the clonotypes found in all four sorted-subset donors had higher generation probabilities. Naive subsets generally had larger estimated clonotype richness than memory subsets. Even with the large sequencing depth, rarefaction of the sorted-subset datasets indicated that sequencing was incomplete. Because the study included only a small number of donors, the genetic and exposure-history diversity represented was limited. When a handful of donors were compared, the shared fraction of clonotypes was 5% to 6.5% for naive CD4, less than 4% for naive CD8, 2.3% for memory CD4, and 0.35% to 0.4% for memory CD8. Based on pairwise subsampling, the degree of clonotype sharing among donors was expected to be affected by sequencing depth. Only blood was sampled, and tissue TCR repertoires likely differ from those in blood.

In the case of this clone: Its antigen has not been determined. No much larger clonotype is one base removed from it; base qualities were not supplied.

Using the deep immunoSEQ assay, multiplex PCR amplified TCR CDR3 regions from genomic DNA. Extracted genomic DNA from each cell subset was distributed evenly across all wells of several immunoSEQ 96-well plates, and each plate was treated as a replicate. For sorted subsets, 150 to 200 ng genomic DNA, equal to tens of thousands of T cell genomes, was loaded into each replicate PCR. Purified libraries were quantified with a Qubit 3.0 fluorometer, sized on a Bioanalyzer 2100, and re-quantified with the KAPA Library Quantification kit. A separate single-read 150-cycle Illumina NextSeq 550 flow cell was used to sequence each immunoSEQ 96-well plate. For the original study's pipeline: Because the immunoSEQ output held only junctional sequences and lacked quality scores, the filtering could not match the filtering applied to full-length reads. To assign V/J genes and CDR3, sequences were annotated using PyIR, a Python wrapper for IgBLAST v1.9, with IMGT germline references. Any read was removed if the V/J assignment was weak (E-value above 1e-6), the CDR3 was missing, or the read contained stop codons, out-of-frame junctions, or ambiguous translated residues. A V3J clonotype was defined by an identical inferred V gene, J gene, and CDR3 amino acid sequence. The percentage overlap between two repertoires was calculated by dividing the number of shared unique clonotypes by the size of the smaller repertoire. Three approaches were used to assess repertoire richness: RTK rarefaction, the Chao1 estimator, and Recon v2.1 estimates of unobserved clonotypes. OLGA was used to compute generation probabilities for all TCRbeta clonotypes that the gDNA method yielded from a handful of donors. The table was pulled from immuneACCESS by TCRdb, which kept in-frame rearrangements only. Such tables lose some clones; where checked, under half of the loss comes from unresolved V genes, and the rest has no known cause. D and trimming come from the DNA, and the V and J calls and clone size come from that table. For this sample there are roughly 1 million clones; approximately 76% appear just once. The top ten constitute 1.2% to 1.5% of the sample.

Looking up the germline V gene (reference sequence) yields CDR1 MNHEY and CDR2 SMNVEV. Relative to germline, V is missing 5 bases and J is missing 1 base, with 5 bases of the junction outside any gene match. From the cysteine up to the phenylalanine, the CDR3 has a length of 15 residues. The retained sequence is limited to the CDR3, 45 bases, with the frame set at the first base. The sample comprised memory CD4+ T cells sorted from blood. The cell subset or site label on this specimen signifies: CD45RA-negative fraction. The origin of this receptor is a man in his late teens or twenties in good health. The sequence joins TRBV27 to TRBJ2-5; TRBD1 aligns with 9 central bases. CDR3 loop: CASSRRQGGQETQYF. Read as DNA, the sequence is TGTGCCAGCAGTAGGAGACAGGGGGGCCAAGAGACCCAGTACTTC.